This TCR beta chain emerged from a study of T cells after yellow fever vaccination (dated by TCRdb to 2018 to 2020). About the investigation overall: The SMART-Seq v4 Ultra Low Input RNA kit was used to prepare libraries from fractions with low cell numbers. To follow T-cell clones before and after primary and booster YFV17D yellow fever vaccination, bulk TCR alpha and beta repertoires were sequenced over time. Two healthy male donors made up the cohort, one aged 18 to 30 years and the other aged 30 to 40 years. Blood was drawn at multiple timepoints before and after primary and secondary immunization, with bulk PBMC replicates and cell subsets isolated.

The sample's treatment or condition label is to be understood as: live attenuated yellow fever vaccine strain. At each blood-draw timepoint, two biological replicates of bulk PBMCs were obtained. PBMCs were isolated from peripheral blood using a standard Ficoll-Paque protocol. TriZol was used to extract RNA from bulk PBMCs, CD4 and CD8 fractions, and dextramer-positive and dextramer-negative fractions. Concerning this clonotype itself: This clone's antigen is unknown. Per-base qualities were not stored, and no clone one base away is much larger.

Results and caveats for the whole study, not just this receptor: Most clones expanded after primary vaccination were re-detected after the booster (around 96% of CD4 and 88% of CD8), suggesting broad memory maintenance. FACS-sorted repertoires could contain abundant contaminating clonotypes from the bulk population, so computational filtering was required. Compared with the primary T-cell response, the secondary T-cell response was weaker but faster, peaking on day 5 rather than day 15. Because the study included only two donors, the extent to which the findings can be generalized is limited. A small share of clonotypes was detected in both CD4 and CD8 compartments, with the overlap likely arising from convergent recombination.

TCR cDNA was synthesized by 5'RACE template switching, which introduced a universal primer site and unique molecular identifiers. Priming for cDNA synthesis came from both the TCR alpha and TCR beta constant segments. Libraries were amplified in two PCR steps, with sample barcodes and sequencing adapters added in the second step. Sequencing of the libraries was done on either Illumina HiSeq 2500 (2x100 bp) or NovaSeq (2x150 bp). Processing in the source paper ran as follows. MIGEC was used to demultiplex reads and collapse the reads into UMI consensus sequences, and MiXCR was used for V(D)J alignment. Vaccine-responding clonotypes were identified with edgeR using replicate PBMC samples, with FDR below 0.01 and a log2 fold change above 5 up to day 15 being required. CD4 or CD8 identity was assigned to each bulk clonotype according to whether the clonotype was present at higher abundance in the sequenced CD4 repertoire or the sequenced CD8 repertoire. TCRdb cleaned the public reads at Q25 with fastp, built clones with MiXCR and kept in-frame beta chains. Rows with one shared CDR3 protein collapse into an entry with the most common genes and DNA. What appears here as the V and J calls and clone size reflects TCRdb's work, not the paper's. The sample profile shows some 300,000 distinct CDR3 sequences; roughly 8.4% of them were found once. Clones ranked in the top ten supply 17% of the sample.

The CDR3 runs 13 residues from the cysteine to the phenylalanine. Only the CDR3 region is kept as DNA, spanning 39 bases read in frame from base 1. Clipping removes 4 bases from V and 12 bases from J, with 11 as the unmatched junction base count. The sequencing used PBMCs, collected 45 days after the first yellow fever vaccination. This receptor was identified in a man younger than 35 who received the YFV17D yellow fever vaccine. The V and J segments used are TRBV12-3 or TRBV12-4 and TRBJ1-1; 7 junctional bases match TRBD1. The DNA is as follows: TGTGCCAGCAGTTCTGGGACAGCCTGGGGAACTTTCTTT. Translated, it gives CASSSGTAWGTFF.